This TCR beta chain was observed in a study of CD8+ T cells in alopecia areata. Study conclusions and caveats: Sequences from scalp samples also cover resident alphabeta T cells of normal skin.

In regard to this clone: As yet, its antigen is unknown.

Extracted RNA was reverse transcribed into cDNA, the sequencing template. The method was immunoSEQ multiplex PCR; TCRdb's version includes in-frame clones alone and lacks a portion of them. Among nearly 95,000 clones listed, about three quarters were seen once. The treatment here: oral pan-JAK inhibitor, 5-10 mg twice daily. Deletions cut 5 bases from V and 3 bases from J, with 10 bases between. The CDR3 consists of 13 residues. Germline lookup yields CDR1 SGHTA and CDR2 FQGTGA. This chain joins TRBV7-3 and TRBJ1-1, with D uncertain. The sequenced sample was CD8+ T cells sorted from blood, obtained around week 42, from a patient treated with tofacitinib. This receptor was identified in a human donor with alopecia areata. Here the CDR3 DNA reads TGTGCCAGCAGCGCCCCGGGTGACACTGAAGCTTTCTTT. Protein sequence: CASSAPGDTEAFF.